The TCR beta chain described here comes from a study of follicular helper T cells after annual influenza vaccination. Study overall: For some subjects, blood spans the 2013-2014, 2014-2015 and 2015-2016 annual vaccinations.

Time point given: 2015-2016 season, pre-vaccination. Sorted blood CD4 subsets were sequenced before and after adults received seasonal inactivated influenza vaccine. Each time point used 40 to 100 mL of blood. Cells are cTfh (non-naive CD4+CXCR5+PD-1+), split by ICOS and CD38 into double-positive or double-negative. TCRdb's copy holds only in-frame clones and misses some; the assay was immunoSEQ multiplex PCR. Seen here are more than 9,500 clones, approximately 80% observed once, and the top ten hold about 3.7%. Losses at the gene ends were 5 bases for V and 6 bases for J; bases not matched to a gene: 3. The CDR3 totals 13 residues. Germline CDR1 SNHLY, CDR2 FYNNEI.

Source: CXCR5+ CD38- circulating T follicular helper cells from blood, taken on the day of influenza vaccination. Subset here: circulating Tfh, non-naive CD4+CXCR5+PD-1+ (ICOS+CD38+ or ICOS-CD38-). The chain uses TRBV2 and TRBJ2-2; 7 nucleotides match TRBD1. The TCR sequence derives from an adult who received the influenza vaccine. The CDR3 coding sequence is TGTGCCAGCAGTAATCAGGGGGCCGGGGAGCTGTTTTTT. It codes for CASSNQGAGELFF. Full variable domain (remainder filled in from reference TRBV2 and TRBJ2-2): EPEVTQTPSHQVTQMGQEVILRCVPISNHLYFYWYRQILGQKVEFLVSFYNNEISEKSEIFDDQFSVERPDGSNFTLKIRSTKLEDSAMYFCASSNQGAGELFFGEGSRLTVL.